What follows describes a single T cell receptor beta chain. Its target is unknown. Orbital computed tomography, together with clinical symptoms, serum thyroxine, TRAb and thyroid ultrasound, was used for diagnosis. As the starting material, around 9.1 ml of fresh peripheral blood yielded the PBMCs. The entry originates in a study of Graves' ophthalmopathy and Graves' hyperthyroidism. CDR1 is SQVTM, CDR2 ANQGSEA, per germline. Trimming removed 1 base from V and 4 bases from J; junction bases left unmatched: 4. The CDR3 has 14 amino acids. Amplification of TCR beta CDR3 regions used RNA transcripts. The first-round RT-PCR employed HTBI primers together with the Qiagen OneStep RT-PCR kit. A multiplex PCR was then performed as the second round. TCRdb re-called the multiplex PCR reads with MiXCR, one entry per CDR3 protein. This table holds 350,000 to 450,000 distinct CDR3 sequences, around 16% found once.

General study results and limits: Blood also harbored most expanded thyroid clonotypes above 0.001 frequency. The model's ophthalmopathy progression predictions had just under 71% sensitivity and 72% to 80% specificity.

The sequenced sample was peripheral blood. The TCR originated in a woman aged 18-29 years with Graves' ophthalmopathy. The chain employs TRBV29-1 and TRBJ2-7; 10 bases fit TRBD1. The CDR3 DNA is TGCAGCGTTGAAGCAGGACAGGGGGGATACGAGCAGTACTTC. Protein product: CSVEAGQGGYEQYF.